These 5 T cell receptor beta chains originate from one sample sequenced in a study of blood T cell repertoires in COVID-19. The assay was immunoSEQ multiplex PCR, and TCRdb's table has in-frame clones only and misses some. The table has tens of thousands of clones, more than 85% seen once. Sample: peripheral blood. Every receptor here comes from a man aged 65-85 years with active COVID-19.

The CDR3 DNA reads TGTGCCAGCAGCCCTAGCGGGACTTCCTACAATGAGCAGTTCTTC. Translating it yields CASSPSGTSYNEQFF. The chain uses TRBV9 and TRBJ2-1; 9 nucleotides agree with TRBD2. This CDR3 is built from 15 residues. J was trimmed by 1 base and V by 4 bases; bases with no gene match: 3. Germline CDR1 is SGDLS and CDR2 is YYNGEE.

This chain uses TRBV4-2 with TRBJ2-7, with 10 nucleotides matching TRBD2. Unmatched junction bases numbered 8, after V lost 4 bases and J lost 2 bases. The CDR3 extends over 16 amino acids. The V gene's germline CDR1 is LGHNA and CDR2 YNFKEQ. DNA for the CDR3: TGTGCCAGCAGCCTTATCGTAGCGGGGGGTGCCTACGAGCAGTACTTC. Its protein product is CASSLIVAGGAYEQYF.

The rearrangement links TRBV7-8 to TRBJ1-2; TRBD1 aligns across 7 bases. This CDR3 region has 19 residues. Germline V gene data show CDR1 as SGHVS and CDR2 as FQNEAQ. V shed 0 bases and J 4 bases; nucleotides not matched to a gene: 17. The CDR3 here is CASSLALSSRPTGPYGYTF. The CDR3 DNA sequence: TGTGCCAGCAGCTTAGCGCTATCTTCAAGACCGACAGGGCCCTATGGCTACACCTTC.

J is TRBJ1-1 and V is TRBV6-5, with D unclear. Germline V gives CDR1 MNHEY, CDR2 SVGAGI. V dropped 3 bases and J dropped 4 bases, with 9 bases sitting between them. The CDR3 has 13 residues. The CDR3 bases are TGTGCCAGCAGTTATAAAGTCGGCACTGAAGCTTTCTTT. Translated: CASSYKVGTEAFF.

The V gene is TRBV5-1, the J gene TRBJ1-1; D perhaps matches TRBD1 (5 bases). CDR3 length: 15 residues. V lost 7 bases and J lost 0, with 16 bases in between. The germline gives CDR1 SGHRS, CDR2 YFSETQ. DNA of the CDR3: TGCGCCAGCTCTCTTGGGGCGCCGATGAACACTGAAGCTTTCTTT. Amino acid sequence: CASSLGAPMNTEAFF. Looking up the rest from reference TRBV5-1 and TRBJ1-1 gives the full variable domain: KAGVTQTPRYLIKTRGQQVTLSCSPISGHRSVSWYQQTPGQGLQFLFEYFSETQRNKGNFPGRFSGRQFSNSRSEMNVSTLELGDSALYLCASSLGAPMNTEAFFGQGTRLTVV.